These T cell receptor beta chains were read from a single sample in a study of T cells expressing NK-cell markers. TCRdb re-analyzed the 5' RACE reads; it lists each CDR3 protein once, without DNA. The sample yields 400,000 to 450,000 distinct CDR3 sequences, of which the top ten take up about 7.3%. The specimen sequenced was blood T cells: a sorted CD56 or NKG2C T cell subset, CD4+ or CD8+ T cells, or bulk PBMC T cells (not recorded which). The receptor source for this set is a woman between 18 and 69 years old in good health. Each CDR3 is given with its conserved first and last residue.

V	J	CDR3
TRBV29-1	TRBJ1-4	CSALDRGEKLFF
TRBV29-1	TRBJ2-3	CSVLREADRTDTQYF
TRBV10-3	TRBJ2-1	CAIAGQGGNEQFF
TRBV20-1	TRBJ1-2	CSALVQNPYGYTF
TRBV27	TRBJ2-2	CASSLLYNTGELFF
TRBV19	TRBJ1-1	CATRPQSGTEAFF
TRBV3-1	TRBJ2-1	CASSRSERGGFEQFF
TRBV5-1	TRBJ1-4	CASSKTGDNEKLFF
TRBV12-3/TRBV12-4	TRBJ2-3	CASSPGTRAATQYF
TRBV20-1	TRBJ1-2	CSASDWQGGYGYTF
TRBV12-3/TRBV12-4	TRBJ2-7	CASSLSGLASYEQYF
TRBV28	TRBJ2-1	CASSSRGDEQFF
TRBV6-2/TRBV6-3	TRBJ2-1	CASSYPHPTTSGVSYNEQFF
TRBV18	TRBJ2-1	CASSTASGRASEQFF
TRBV10-3	TRBJ2-1	CAISDSNEQFF
TRBV20-1	TRBJ2-5	CSARSPQETQYF
TRBV7-8	TRBJ1-1	CASSFDAGNTEAFF
TRBV20-1	TRBJ2-7	CSASGVREWQYF
TRBV7-9	TRBJ2-1	CASSLRLEQFF
TRBV2	TRBJ1-1	CASSEVQGHTEAFF
TRBV30	TRBJ2-3	CAWSWGSRGDTQYF
TRBV12-3/TRBV12-4	TRBJ2-3	CASSARAPSTDTQYF
TRBV4-3	TRBJ1-2	CASSQSGNYGYTF
TRBV30	TRBJ1-4	CAWSEGEKLFF
TRBV7-2	TRBJ2-7	CASSLTIYEQYF
TRBV12-3/TRBV12-4	TRBJ1-3	CASSAWTGRLVNTIYF
TRBV14	TRBJ2-2	CASSRWGEGGTGELFF
TRBV7-2	TRBJ2-1	CASSPDASYNEQFF
TRBV28	TRBJ1-2	CASSSYMGSYGYTF